This TCR beta chain was identified in a study of cytotoxic CD8 clonotypes in ibrutinib-treated CLL. Study-level results: A rise in clonality was seen at ibrutinib response, and a fall back toward baseline was seen at progression. Baseline values of clonality outstripped age-matched healthy donors and followed circulating CD8+ T-cell counts.

The ends were cut back, 4 bases at V and 2 bases at J, with 6 bases in the middle. The CDR3 runs 14 residues. Germline V CDR1 and CDR2: MGHDK, SYGVNS. Depths of 1 in 200,000 to 1 in 1 million T cells were the sequencing target. Sequenced by immunoSEQ multiplex PCR; TCRdb stores in-frame clones only, minus some. The repertoire consists of some 100,000 clones, with roughly 60% occurring once and the leading ten covering roughly 35%. With regard to this clone: Its matching antigen is unknown.

This specimen consisted of PBMCs, obtained after 24 months of ibrutinib treatment. The source is a human donor with chronic lymphocytic leukemia. The V and J genes are TRBV25-1 and TRBJ1-6; D not certain. The CDR3 coding sequence is TGTGCCAGCAGTGCGGCCACCTATAATTCACCCCTCCACTTT. Encoded protein: CASSAATYNSPLHF.